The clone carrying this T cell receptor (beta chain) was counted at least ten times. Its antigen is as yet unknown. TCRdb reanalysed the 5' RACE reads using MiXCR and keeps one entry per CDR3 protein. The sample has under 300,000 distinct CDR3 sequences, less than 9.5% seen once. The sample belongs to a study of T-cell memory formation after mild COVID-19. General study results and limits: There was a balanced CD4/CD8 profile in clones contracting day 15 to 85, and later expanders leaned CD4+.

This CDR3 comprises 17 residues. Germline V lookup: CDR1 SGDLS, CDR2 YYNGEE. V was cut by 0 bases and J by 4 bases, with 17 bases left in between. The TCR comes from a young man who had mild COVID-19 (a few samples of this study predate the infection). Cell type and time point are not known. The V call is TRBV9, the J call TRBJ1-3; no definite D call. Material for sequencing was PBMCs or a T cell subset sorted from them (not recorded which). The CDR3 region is CASSVDGVTIGGNTIYF. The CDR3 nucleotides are TGTGCCAGCAGCGTAGATGGAGTGACTATTGGCGGAAACACCATATATTTT.